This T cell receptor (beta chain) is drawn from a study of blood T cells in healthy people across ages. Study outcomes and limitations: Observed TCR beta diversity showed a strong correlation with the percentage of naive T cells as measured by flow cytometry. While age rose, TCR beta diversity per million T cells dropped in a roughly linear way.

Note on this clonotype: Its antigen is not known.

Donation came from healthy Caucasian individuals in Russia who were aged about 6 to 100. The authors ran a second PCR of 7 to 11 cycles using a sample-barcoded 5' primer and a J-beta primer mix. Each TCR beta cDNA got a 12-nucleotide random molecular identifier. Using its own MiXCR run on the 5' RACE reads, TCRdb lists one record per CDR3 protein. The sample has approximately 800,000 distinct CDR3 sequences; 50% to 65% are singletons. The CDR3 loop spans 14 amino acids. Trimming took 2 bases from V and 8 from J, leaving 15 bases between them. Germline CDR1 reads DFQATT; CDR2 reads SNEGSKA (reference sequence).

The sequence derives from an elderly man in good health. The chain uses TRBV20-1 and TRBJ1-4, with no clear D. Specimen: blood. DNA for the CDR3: TGCAGTGCTAGACCGGACGGGTATGGGGAAAAACTGTTTTTT. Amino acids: CSARPDGYGEKLFF.